The 8 T cell receptor beta chains reported below all come from one sample, sequenced in a study of blood T cell repertoires in COVID-19 (dated by TCRdb to the early 2020s). Library generation was performed with the immunoSEQ multiplex PCR assay. TCRdb mirrors the immuneACCESS table, restricted to in-frame sequences. Some clones are absent from its copies; in checked studies, under half trace to an unresolved V gene, and the reason for the others is unknown. The sample has around 250,000 clones on record, about nine tenths of them singletons. In total, the top ten clones hold 2.2% of the sample. Material: peripheral blood. These receptors came from a man aged 30-40 years who had recovered from COVID-19.

The chain recombines TRBV29-1 with TRBJ2-1; D gene uncertain. CDR3 length: 13 amino acids. Per the germline V gene, CDR1 is SQVTM and CDR2 is ANQGSEA. Trimming shortened V by 7 bases and J by 0 bases, and 10 bases separated the two germline ends. The CDR3 protein is CSGAPSSYNEQFF. In nucleotides, the CDR3 is TGCAGCGGGGCCCCAAGCTCCTACAATGAGCAGTTCTTC.

The chain links TRBV10-3 to TRBJ2-7, with 12 nucleotides matching TRBD1. This CDR3 spans 12 amino acids. Germline V gives CDR1 ENHRY, CDR2 SYGVKD. V gave up 9 bases and J gave up 5 bases; unmatched junction bases: 2. CDR3 loop: CAIGTGGDEQYF. The CDR3 DNA sequence: TGTGCCATTGGGACAGGGGGCGACGAGCAGTACTTC.

This clone came up once. This chain links TRBV3-1 (or the pseudogene TRBV3-2) with TRBJ2-1, with TRBD2 matching 7 bases. The CDR3 length is 14 residues. V lost 5 bases and J lost 6; bases outside the gene matches: 7. Looked up from germline, CDR1 is LGHDT and CDR2 is YNNKEL (reference sequence). DNA of the CDR3: TGTGCCAGCAGCGGATGGGGGGGGGTCAATGAGCAGTTCTTC. Amino acids: CASSGWGGVNEQFF.

The genes are TRBV24-1 and TRBJ2-1; no definite D call. Germline-derived CDR1 and CDR2 are KGHDR and SFDVKD. Trimming cost V 1 base and J 5 bases, with 5 bases left between them. CDR3 length: 13 residues. The DNA of the CDR3 is TGTGCCACCAGTGATTTCCCCGACAATGAGCAGTTCTTC. Protein product: CATSDFPDNEQFF.

The chain joins TRBV12-3 or TRBV12-4 to TRBJ2-5, with no clear D. The length of the CDR3 is 13 residues. The V gene lost 2 bases and the J gene lost 7 bases, with 11 bases spanning the gap. The CDR3 protein is CASSLSSLWTQYF. Written as DNA, the CDR3 is TGTGCCAGCAGTTTATCCTCTCTGTGGACCCAGTACTTC.

This clone has only a few counts. This chain connects TRBV3-1 (or the pseudogene TRBV3-2) to TRBJ1-3, with unresolved D. The CDR3 runs to 14 residues. V was cut by 0 bases and J by 4 bases, with 7 bases left in between. Germline V gene lookup returns CDR1 LGHDT and CDR2 YNNKEL (reference sequence). CDR3 region: CASSQDSRGNTIYF. CDR3 DNA: TGTGCCAGCAGCCAAGATAGCCGAGGAAACACCATATATTTT.

The chain joins TRBV9 to TRBJ1-2, with 10 bases matching TRBD1. Germline V gene lookup returns CDR1 SGDLS and CDR2 YYNGEE. Unmatched junction bases numbered 4, after V lost 3 bases and J lost 8 bases. The CDR3 totals 13 residues. The CDR3: CASSATGGGGYTF. Written as DNA, the CDR3 is TGTGCCAGCAGCGCGACAGGGGGCGGCGGCTACACCTTC. Looking up the rest from reference TRBV9 and TRBJ1-2 gives the full variable domain: DSGVTQTPKHLITATGQRVTLRCSPRSGDLSVYWYQQSLDQGLQFLIQYYNGEERAKGNILERFSAQQFPDLHSELNLSSLELGDSALYFCASSATGGGGYTFGSGTRLTVV.

CDR3 in amino acids: CASSERDRGSNYGYTF. The CDR3 coding sequence is TGTGCCAGCAGTGAACGAGACAGGGGGTCGAACTATGGCTACACCTTC. The chain carries TRBV2 and TRBJ1-2; the match to TRBD1 covers 9 bases. CDR1 and CDR2 (germline): SNHLY, FYNNEI. The ends lost 2 bases at V and 2 bases at J; junction bases unmatched: 6. The CDR3 loop spans 16 amino acids.